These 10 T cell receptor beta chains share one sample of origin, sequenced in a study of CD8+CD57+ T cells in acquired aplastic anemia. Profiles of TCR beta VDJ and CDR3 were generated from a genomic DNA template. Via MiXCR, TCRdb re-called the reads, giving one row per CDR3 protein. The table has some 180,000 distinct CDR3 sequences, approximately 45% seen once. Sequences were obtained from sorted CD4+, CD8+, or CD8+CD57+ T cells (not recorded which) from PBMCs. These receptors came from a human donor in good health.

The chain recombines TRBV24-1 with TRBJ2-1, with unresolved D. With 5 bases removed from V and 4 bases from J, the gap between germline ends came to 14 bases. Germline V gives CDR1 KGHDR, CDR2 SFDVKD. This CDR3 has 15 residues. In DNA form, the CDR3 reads TGTGCCACCAGTGGGATCGACGGCCGATACAATGAGCAGTTCTTC. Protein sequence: CATSGIDGRYNEQFF.

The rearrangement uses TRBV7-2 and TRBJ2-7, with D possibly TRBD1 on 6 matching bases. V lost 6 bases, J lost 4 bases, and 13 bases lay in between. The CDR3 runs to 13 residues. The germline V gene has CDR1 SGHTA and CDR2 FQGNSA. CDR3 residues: CASRSQGRYEQYF. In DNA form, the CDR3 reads TGTGCCAGCAGGTCACAGGGTAGGTACGAGCAGTACTTC.

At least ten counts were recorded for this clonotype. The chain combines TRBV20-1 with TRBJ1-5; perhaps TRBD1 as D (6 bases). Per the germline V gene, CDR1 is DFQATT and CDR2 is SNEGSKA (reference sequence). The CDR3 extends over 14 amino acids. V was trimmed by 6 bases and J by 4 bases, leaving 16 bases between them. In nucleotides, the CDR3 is TGCAGTGCCATGGTTCGGGACATTAATCAGCCCCAGCATTTT. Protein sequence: CSAMVRDINQPQHF.

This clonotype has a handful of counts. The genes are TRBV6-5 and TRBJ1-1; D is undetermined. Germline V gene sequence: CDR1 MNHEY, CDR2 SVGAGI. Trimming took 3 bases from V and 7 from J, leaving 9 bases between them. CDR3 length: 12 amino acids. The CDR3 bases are TGTGCCAGCAGTTATGGAGGGATTGAAGCTTTCTTT. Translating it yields CASSYGGIEAFF.

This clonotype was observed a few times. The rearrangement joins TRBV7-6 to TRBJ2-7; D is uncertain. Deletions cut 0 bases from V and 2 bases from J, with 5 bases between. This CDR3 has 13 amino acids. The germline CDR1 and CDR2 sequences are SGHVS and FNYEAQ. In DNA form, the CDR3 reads TGTGCCAGCAGCTTAGCTCGCGCCTACGAGCAGTACTTC. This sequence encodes CASSLARAYEQYF.

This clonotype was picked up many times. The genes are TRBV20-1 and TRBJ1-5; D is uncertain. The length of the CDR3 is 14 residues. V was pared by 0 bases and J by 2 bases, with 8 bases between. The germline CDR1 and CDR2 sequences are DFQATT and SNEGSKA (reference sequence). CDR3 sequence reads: CSARDGGGNQPQHF. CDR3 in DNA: TGCAGTGCTAGAGATGGTGGGGGCAATCAGCCCCAGCATTTT.

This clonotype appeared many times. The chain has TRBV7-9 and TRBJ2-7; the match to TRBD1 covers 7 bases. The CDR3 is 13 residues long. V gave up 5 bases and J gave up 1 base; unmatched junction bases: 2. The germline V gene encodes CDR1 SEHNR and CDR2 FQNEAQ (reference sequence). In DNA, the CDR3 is TGTGCCAGCAGCCAGGACAGGTCCTACGAGCAGTACTTC. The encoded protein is CASSQDRSYEQYF.

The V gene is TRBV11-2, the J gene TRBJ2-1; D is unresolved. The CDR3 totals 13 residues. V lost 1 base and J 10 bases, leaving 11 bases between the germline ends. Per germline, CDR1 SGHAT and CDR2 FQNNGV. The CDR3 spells CASSLADIAEQFF. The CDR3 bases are TGTGCCAGCAGCTTAGCGGATATCGCAGAGCAGTTCTTC. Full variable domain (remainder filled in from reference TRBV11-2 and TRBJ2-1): EAGVAQSPRYKIIEKRQSVAFWCNPISGHATLYWYQQILGQGPKLLIQFQNNGVVDDSQLPKDRFSAERLKGVDSTLKIQPAKLEDSAVYLCASSLADIAEQFFGPGTRLTVL.

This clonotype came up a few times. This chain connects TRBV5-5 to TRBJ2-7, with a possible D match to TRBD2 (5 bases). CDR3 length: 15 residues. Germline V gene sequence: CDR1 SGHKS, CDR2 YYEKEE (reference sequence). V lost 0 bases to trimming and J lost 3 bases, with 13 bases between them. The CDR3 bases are TGTGCCAGCAGCTTGGGACTTAGAGGGTACTACGAGCAGTACTTC. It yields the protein CASSLGLRGYYEQYF.

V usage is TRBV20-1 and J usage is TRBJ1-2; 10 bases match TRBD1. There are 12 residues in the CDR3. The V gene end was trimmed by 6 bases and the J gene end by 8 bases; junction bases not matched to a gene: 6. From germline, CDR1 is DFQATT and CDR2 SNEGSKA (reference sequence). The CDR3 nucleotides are TGCAGTGCACAAGACAGGGGGCAAGGCTACACCTTC. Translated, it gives CSAQDRGQGYTF.